This TCR beta chain comes out of a study of T cell responses to AZD1222 COVID-19 vaccine. General study findings and limits: Across the whole spike, CD4 TCRs peaked at regions 160-218 and 743-854. The study found Spike-specific TCR breadth and depth rose after two AZD1222 doses. Among the donors, most were white British and more were female, and clonal diversity was possibly underestimated. Only a handful of AZD1222 recipients were seropositive at baseline.

The germline V gene encodes CDR1 SGHRS and CDR2 YFSETQ. V trimming: 3 bases; J trimming: 7 bases; junction bases outside the gene matches: 12. This CDR3 region has 18 residues. This clone was seen a single time. What it recognizes is unknown. TCRdb's copy holds only in-frame clones and misses some; the assay was immunoSEQ multiplex PCR. The sample holds roughly 150,000 clones, over 75% seen once. The sequences come from peripheral blood, collected on day 0 of AZD1222 vaccination. The sequence was obtained from an adult in good health. The chain recombines TRBV5-1 with TRBJ2-1, with TRBD2 matching over 14 bases. The CDR3: CASSYSGTSGRGWNEQFF. CDR3 sequence (DNA): TGCGCCAGCAGCTATTCCGGGACTAGCGGGAGAGGTTGGAATGAGCAGTTCTTC. Looking up the rest from reference TRBV5-1 and TRBJ2-1 gives the full variable domain: KAGVTQTPRYLIKTRGQQVTLSCSPISGHRSVSWYQQTPGQGLQFLFEYFSETQRNKGNFPGRFSGRQFSNSRSEMNVSTLELGDSALYLCASSYSGTSGRGWNEQFFGPGTRLTVL.